The clone carrying this T cell receptor (beta chain) was observed a few times. This entry comes from a study of blood T cells in healthy people across ages. A second PCR, run for about 7 to 11 cycles, used a sample-barcoded 5' primer plus a J-beta primer mix. TCRdb redid the calling of the 5' RACE reads with MiXCR, one entry per CDR3 protein. The repertoire holds roughly 560,000 distinct CDR3 sequences, with under 30% as singletons. The sample was also linked to a second study, of T cells of mothers and their children.

What was sequenced was blood. This clonotype was obtained from a boy younger than 18 in good health.

The CDR3 DNA reads TGTGCCAGCAGTGGGGGATTGGGGGGTACTGAAGCTTTCTTT. Protein product: CASSGGLGGTEAFF. The rearrangement joins TRBV6-1 to TRBJ1-1, with a tentative D call TRBD1 (5 bases). This CDR3 is 14 amino acids long. Germline V gene lookup returns CDR1 MNHNS and CDR2 SASEGT. Trimming took 4 bases from V and 5 from J, leaving 14 bases between them.